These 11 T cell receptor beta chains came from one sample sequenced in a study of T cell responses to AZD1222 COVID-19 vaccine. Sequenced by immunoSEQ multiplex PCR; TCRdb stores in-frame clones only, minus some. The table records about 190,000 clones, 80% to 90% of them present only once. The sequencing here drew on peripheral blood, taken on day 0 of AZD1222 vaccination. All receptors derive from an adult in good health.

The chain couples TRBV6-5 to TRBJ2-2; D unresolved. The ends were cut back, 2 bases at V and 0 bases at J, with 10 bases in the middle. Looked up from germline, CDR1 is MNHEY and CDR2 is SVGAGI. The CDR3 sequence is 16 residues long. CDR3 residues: CASSYRTAANTGELFF. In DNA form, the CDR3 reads TGTGCCAGCAGTTACCGGACCGCCGCGAACACCGGGGAGCTGTTTTTT.

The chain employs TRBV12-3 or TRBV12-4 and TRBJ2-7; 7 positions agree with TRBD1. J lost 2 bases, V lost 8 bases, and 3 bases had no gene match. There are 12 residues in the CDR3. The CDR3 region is CASGDSAYEQYF. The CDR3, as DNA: TGTGCCAGCGGGGACAGTGCCTACGAGCAGTACTTC.

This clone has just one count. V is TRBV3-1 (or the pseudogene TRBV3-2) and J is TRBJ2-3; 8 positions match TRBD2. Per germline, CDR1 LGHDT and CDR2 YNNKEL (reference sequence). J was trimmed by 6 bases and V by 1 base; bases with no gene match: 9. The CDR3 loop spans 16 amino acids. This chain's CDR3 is CASSQVGGTRGDTQYF. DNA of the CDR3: TGTGCCAGCAGCCAAGTTGGAGGGACTAGAGGGGATACGCAGTATTTT.

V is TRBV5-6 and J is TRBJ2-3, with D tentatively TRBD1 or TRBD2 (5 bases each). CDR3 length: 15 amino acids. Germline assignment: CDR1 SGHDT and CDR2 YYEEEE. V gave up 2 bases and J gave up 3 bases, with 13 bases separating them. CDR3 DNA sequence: TGTGCCAGCAGCTTCTATGGGGGTAAGACAGATACGCAGTATTTT. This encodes CASSFYGGKTDTQYF.

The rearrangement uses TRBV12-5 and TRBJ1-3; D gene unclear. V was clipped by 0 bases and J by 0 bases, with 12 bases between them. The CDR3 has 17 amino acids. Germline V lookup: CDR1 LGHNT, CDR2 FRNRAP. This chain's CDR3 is CASGLVIGQSSGNTIYF. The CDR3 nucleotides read TGTGCTAGTGGTTTGGTAATCGGTCAGAGCTCTGGAAACACCATATATTTT.

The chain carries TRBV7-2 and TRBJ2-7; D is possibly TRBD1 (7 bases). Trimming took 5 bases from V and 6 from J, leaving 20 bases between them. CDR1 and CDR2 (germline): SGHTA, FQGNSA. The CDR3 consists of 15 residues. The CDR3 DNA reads TGTGCCAGCAGCCTAGGGACCTTTCAGGGGGGCGAGCAGTACTTC. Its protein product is CASSLGTFQGGEQYF.

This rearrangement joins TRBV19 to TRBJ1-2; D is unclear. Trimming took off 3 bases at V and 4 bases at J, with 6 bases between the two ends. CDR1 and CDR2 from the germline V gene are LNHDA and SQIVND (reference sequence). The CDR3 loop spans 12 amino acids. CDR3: CASSIARYGYTF. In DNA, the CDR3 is TGTGCCAGTAGTATTGCCCGCTATGGCTACACCTTC.

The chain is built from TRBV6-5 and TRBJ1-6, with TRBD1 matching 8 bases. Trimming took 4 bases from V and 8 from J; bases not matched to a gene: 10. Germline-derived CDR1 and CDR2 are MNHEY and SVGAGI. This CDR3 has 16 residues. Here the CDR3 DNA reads TGTGCCAGCAGTTTCCCCCCTGGACAGGGTTATTCACCCCTCCACTTT. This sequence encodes CASSFPPGQGYSPLHF.

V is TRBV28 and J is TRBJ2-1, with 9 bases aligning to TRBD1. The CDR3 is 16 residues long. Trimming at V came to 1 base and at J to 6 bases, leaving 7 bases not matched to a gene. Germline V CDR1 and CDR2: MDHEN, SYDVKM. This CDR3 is CASSLSPGQGGNEQFF. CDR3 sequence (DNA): TGTGCCAGCAGTTTATCTCCGGGACAGGGTGGCAATGAGCAGTTCTTC.

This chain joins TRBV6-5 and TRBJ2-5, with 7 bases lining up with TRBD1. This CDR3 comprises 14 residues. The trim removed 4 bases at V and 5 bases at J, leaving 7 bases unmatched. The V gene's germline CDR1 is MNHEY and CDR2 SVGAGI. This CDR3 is CASSSEQGSETQYF. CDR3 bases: TGTGCCAGCAGTTCCGAACAGGGGTCGGAGACCCAGTACTTC.

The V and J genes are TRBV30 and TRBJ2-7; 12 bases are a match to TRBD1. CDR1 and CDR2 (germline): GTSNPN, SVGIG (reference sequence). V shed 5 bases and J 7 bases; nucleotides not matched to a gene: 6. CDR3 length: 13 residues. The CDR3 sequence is CAWLGQGAGEQYF. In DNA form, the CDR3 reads TGTGCCTGGCTGGGACAGGGGGCTGGGGAGCAGTACTTC.